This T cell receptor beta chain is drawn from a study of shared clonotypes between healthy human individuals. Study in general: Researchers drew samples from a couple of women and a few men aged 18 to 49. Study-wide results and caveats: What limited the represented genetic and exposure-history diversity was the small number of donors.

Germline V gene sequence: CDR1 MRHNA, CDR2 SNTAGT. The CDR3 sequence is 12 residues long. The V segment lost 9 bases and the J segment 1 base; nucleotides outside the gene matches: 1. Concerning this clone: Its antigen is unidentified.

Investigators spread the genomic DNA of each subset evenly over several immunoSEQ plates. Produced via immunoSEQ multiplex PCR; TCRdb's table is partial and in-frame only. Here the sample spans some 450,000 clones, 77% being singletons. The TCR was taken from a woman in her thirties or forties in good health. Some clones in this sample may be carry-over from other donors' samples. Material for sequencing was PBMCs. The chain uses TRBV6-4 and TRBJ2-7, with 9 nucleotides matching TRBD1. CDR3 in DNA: TGTGCCAGGGGGACAGGGTCCTACGAGCAGTACTTC. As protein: CARGTGSYEQYF.